The 30 T cell receptor beta chains listed next were all sequenced from one sample in a study of blood T cell repertoires in COVID-19. This table comes from immunoSEQ multiplex PCR, and its TCRdb copy is limited to in-frame clones, with some not included. The sample lists 240,000 or so clones, around 83% seen once, with roughly 9.6% in the top ten. What was sequenced was peripheral blood. The receptors were sampled from an elderly woman with acute or convalescent COVID-19.

This chain uses TRBV6-5 with TRBJ1-2; D might be TRBD1 (6 bases). With 6 bases removed from V and 4 bases from J, the gap between germline ends came to 12 bases. Germline assignment: CDR1 MNHEY and CDR2 SVGAGI. CDR3 size: 13 residues. CDR3 DNA sequence: TGTGCCAGCAGAAAAACAGGGACCTATGGCTACACCTTC. Its protein is CASRKTGTYGYTF.

The chain is built from TRBV18 and TRBJ1-6; D is uncertain. The germline V and J ends were trimmed by 6 bases and 4 bases, with 13 bases remaining between them. Germline V lookup: CDR1 KGHSH, CDR2 LQKENI. The CDR3 has 15 amino acids. CDR3 protein: CASSLEGAYNSPLHF. CDR3 bases: TGTGCCAGCTCCCTCGAGGGAGCGTATAATTCACCCCTCCACTTT. The full variable domain, with the rest looked up from reference TRBV18 and TRBJ1-6, is NAGVMQNPRHLVRRRGQEARLRCSPMKGHSHVYWYRQLPEEGLKFMVYLQKENIIDESGMPKERFSAEFPKEGPSILRIQQVVRGDSAAYFCASSLEGAYNSPLHFGNGTRLTVT.

The table lists this clone with a few counts. This chain connects TRBV10-2 to TRBJ1-5; no clear D gene. Germline V CDR1 and CDR2: WSHSY, SAAADI. V was cut by 0 bases and J by 3 bases, with 9 bases left in between. The CDR3 consists of 15 residues. CDR3 sequence reads: CASSESWQINQPQHF. CDR3 nucleotide sequence: TGCGCCAGCAGTGAGTCGTGGCAGATCAATCAGCCCCAGCATTTT.

This clone came up once. The rearrangement joins TRBV5-1 to TRBJ2-7; TRBD1 agrees at 7 bases. CDR1 is SGHRS and CDR2 is YFSETQ in the germline V gene. V lost 8 bases, J lost 3 bases, and 5 bases stayed unmatched. The CDR3 has 12 amino acids. The CDR3 coding sequence is TGCGCCAGTATCGGGACAGACTACGAGCAGTACTTC. It is translated as CASIGTDYEQYF. The entire variable domain, with the rest obtained from reference TRBV5-1 and TRBJ2-7, is as follows: KAGVTQTPRYLIKTRGQQVTLSCSPISGHRSVSWYQQTPGQGLQFLFEYFSETQRNKGNFPGRFSGRQFSNSRSEMNVSTLELGDSALYLCASIGTDYEQYFGPGTRLTVT.

The chain links TRBV6-5 to TRBJ1-6; D not resolved. Germline V gives CDR1 MNHEY, CDR2 SVGAGI. The length of the CDR3 is 15 residues. The V gene lost 1 base and the J gene lost 5 bases, with 9 bases spanning the gap. Here the CDR3 reads CASSYYRENNSPLHF. Written as DNA, the CDR3 is TGTGCCAGCAGTTACTACCGGGAGAATAATTCACCCCTCCACTTT.

This rearrangement joins TRBV14 to TRBJ1-4; TRBD1 matches at 8 bases. Trimming cost V 4 bases and J 0 bases; bases outside gene matches: 1. The CDR3 sequence is 15 residues long. Germline V CDR1 and CDR2: SGHDN, FVKESK. The CDR3 region is CASSRDRSTNEKLFF. CDR3 sequence (DNA): TGTGCCAGCAGCCGGGACAGGTCAACTAATGAAAAACTGTTTTTT.

This clone was recorded only once. The chain employs TRBV5-6 and TRBJ2-7; 11 nucleotides agree with TRBD1. With V trimmed by 5 bases and J by 2 bases, 12 bases remained unmatched. CDR1 SGHDT and CDR2 YYEEEE come from the germline V gene. The CDR3 contains 17 residues. CDR3 nucleotides: TGTGCCAGCAGTACAGGACAGGGGGCGCTCCTACCCTACGAGCAGTACTTC. Translating it yields CASSTGQGALLPYEQYF.

The J gene is TRBJ1-4, the V gene TRBV5-1; possibly TRBD1 for D (5 bases). The V gene's germline CDR1 is SGHRS and CDR2 YFSETQ. This CDR3 region has 14 residues. With 1 base removed from V and 8 bases from J, the gap between germline ends came to 12 bases. The CDR3 nucleotides are TGCGCCAGCAGCTTGTCAGGGAACGGGGAAAAACTGTTTTTT. Translation: CASSLSGNGEKLFF.

The gene calls are TRBV19 and TRBJ2-7, with TRBD1 identical over 7 bases. Germline CDR1 reads LNHDA; CDR2 reads SQIVND (reference sequence). This CDR3 has 15 residues. The J segment lost 4 bases and the V segment lost 6 bases, leaving 12 bases of the junction unmatched. CDR3 in amino acids: CASSSSGTESYEQYF. CDR3 DNA sequence: TGTGCCAGTAGCAGCTCCGGGACAGAATCTTACGAGCAGTACTTC.

V and J are TRBV5-8 and TRBJ1-2; D possibly corresponds to TRBD1 (5 bases). Per germline, CDR1 SGHTS and CDR2 YDEGEE. The CDR3 has 14 amino acids. Trimming shortened V by 6 bases and J by 0 bases, and 12 bases separated the two germline ends. CDR3 loop: CASTHRNSNYGYTF. CDR3 bases: TGTGCCAGCACCCACAGGAATTCTAACTATGGCTACACCTTC.

This clone is termed medium-sized (0.01 to 0.1%). The chain is built from TRBV19 and TRBJ1-2, with D hard to call. V shed 7 bases and J shed 4 bases, with 13 bases lying between them. The CDR3 is 13 residues long. CDR1 is LNHDA and CDR2 is SQIVND in the germline V gene (reference sequence). CDR3 sequence reads: CASKLPGGYGYTF. CDR3 nucleotide sequence: TGTGCCAGTAAGCTCCCTGGAGGCTATGGCTACACCTTC.

This chain connects TRBV5-5 to TRBJ1-4; D is unclear. V was pared by 5 bases and J by 3 bases, with 8 bases between. The CDR3 totals 13 residues. Per the germline V gene, CDR1 is SGHKS and CDR2 is YYEKEE (reference sequence). The CDR3 sequence: CASRPSPNEKLFF. In DNA, the CDR3 is TGTGCCAGCAGGCCCAGTCCTAATGAAAAACTGTTTTTT.

This clone was counted once. The V gene is TRBV6-6, the J gene TRBJ2-7, with D maybe TRBD1 (5 bases). This CDR3 is built from 15 residues. CDR1 is MNHNY and CDR2 is SVGAGI in the germline V gene (reference sequence). The V end was cut by 0 bases, the J end by 5 bases, with 14 bases between. CDR3 coding DNA: TGTGCCAGCAGTTACTCGAAGCAGGGCCGGGACGAGCAGTACTTC. It codes for CASSYSKQGRDEQYF.

The table lists this clone with a few counts. J is TRBJ1-3 and V is TRBV19; D call uncertain. Trimming shortened V by 4 bases and J by 0 bases, and 13 bases separated the two germline ends. The CDR3 totals 16 residues. From germline, CDR1 is LNHDA and CDR2 SQIVND (reference sequence). CDR3 residues: CASSTQPWSSGNTIYF. For the CDR3, the DNA is TGTGCCAGTAGTACGCAGCCATGGAGCTCTGGAAACACCATATATTTT. Supplemented by reference TRBV19 and TRBJ1-3, the full variable domain reads DGGITQSPKYLFRKEGQNVTLSCEQNLNHDAMYWYRQDPGQGLRLIYYSQIVNDFQKGDIAEGYSVSREKKESFPLTVTSAQKNPTAFYLCASSTQPWSSGNTIYFGEGSWLTVV.

This clone was found a few times. The chain couples TRBV18 to TRBJ1-2; D possibly corresponds to TRBD1 (6 bases). Trimming pared 1 base from V and 1 base from J, leaving 13 bases between. The CDR3 contains 16 residues. Germline CDR1 KGHSH, CDR2 LQKENI. For the CDR3, the DNA is TGTGCCAGCTCACCACAGGACAGCTTCCTTAACTATGGCTACACCTTC. As protein: CASSPQDSFLNYGYTF.

The chain employs TRBV7-3 and TRBJ2-3, with 8 positions matching TRBD2. Germline CDR1 and CDR2: SGHTA and FQGTGA. The CDR3 has 15 amino acids. After removal of 2 bases from V and 6 bases from J, the junction contained 7 bases not matched to a gene. The CDR3 DNA sequence: TGTGCCAGCAGCTTATTTACTAGCGGTGTGGATACGCAGTATTTT. This encodes CASSLFTSGVDTQYF.

The rearrangement links TRBV5-6 to TRBJ1-5; D might be TRBD1 (6 bases). The V gene's germline CDR1 is SGHDT and CDR2 YYEEEE. Trimming removed 2 bases at V and 7 bases at J, with 19 bases between. The CDR3 contains 16 residues. CDR3 in amino acids: CASSFTLGGREQPQHF. The CDR3 DNA reads TGTGCCAGCAGCTTCACGTTAGGGGGGAGGGAACAGCCCCAGCATTTT.

The chain employs TRBV7-9 and TRBJ1-1; 8 nucleotides agree with TRBD1. Per germline, CDR1 SEHNR and CDR2 FQNEAQ (reference sequence). There are 16 residues in the CDR3. The V and J ends lost 3 bases and 1 base, in that order; junction bases with no gene match: 7. CDR3 bases: TGTGCCAGCAGCTTGGTGACAGGGGTGGGGAACACTGAAGCTTTCTTT. This gives the protein CASSLVTGVGNTEAFF.

The chain employs TRBV6-2 or TRBV6-3 and TRBJ2-3; 9 positions agree with TRBD1. V trimming: 5 bases; J trimming: 4 bases; junction bases outside the gene matches: 10. The CDR3 spans 16 residues. Germline V gene sequence: CDR1 MNHEY, CDR2 SVGEGT. The CDR3 nucleotides read TGTGCCAGCAGTCCCCGGGGGACAGGGTACCCAGATACGCAGTATTTT. Protein sequence: CASSPRGTGYPDTQYF.

The V call is TRBV9, the J call TRBJ2-5, with TRBD2 identical over 7 bases. The CDR3 length is 15 residues. Trimming removed 4 bases from V and 2 bases from J; junction bases left unmatched: 8. Germline V gene lookup returns CDR1 SGDLS and CDR2 YYNGEE. Here the CDR3 reads CASSYGRSGQETQYF. The CDR3 nucleotides are TGTGCCAGCAGCTACGGGAGGTCAGGACAAGAGACCCAGTACTTC.

J is TRBJ1-5 and V is TRBV2; 11 bases line up with TRBD1. Germline V gives CDR1 SNHLY, CDR2 FYNNEI. CDR3 length equals 15 residues. With V trimmed by 4 bases and J by 7 bases, 6 bases remained unmatched. The CDR3 bases are TGTGCCAGCAGTGTACCGGGACAGGGGGGACAGCCCCAGCATTTT. Its protein is CASSVPGQGGQPQHF.

This clone was picked up a small number of times. The gene calls are TRBV7-9 and TRBJ1-3; 9 bases match TRBD1. J lost 2 bases, V lost 6 bases, and 11 bases had no gene match. The CDR3 is 17 residues long. Germline CDR1 and CDR2: SEHNR and FQNEAQ (reference sequence). The CDR3 nucleotides read TGTGCCAGCAGTAAATCCCCGGGACAGGGACCTGGAAACACCATATATTTT. It specifies CASSKSPGQGPGNTIYF. The variable domain in full, completed from reference TRBV7-9 and TRBJ1-3, reads DTGVSQNPRHKITKRGQNVTFRCDPISEHNRLYWYRQTLGQGPEFLTYFQNEAQLEKSRLLSDRFSAERPKGSFSTLEIQRTEQGDSAMYLCASSKSPGQGPGNTIYFGEGSWLTVV.

The chain recombines TRBV28 with TRBJ1-3; D may be TRBD1 (6 bases). V was cut by 2 bases and J by 4 bases, with 15 bases left in between. The germline gives CDR1 MDHEN, CDR2 SYDVKM. The CDR3 totals 16 residues. The CDR3 DNA sequence: TGTGCCAGCAGTTTAGAGCGGGGGGCGGGAGGAAACACCATATATTTT. The encoded protein is CASSLERGAGGNTIYF.

This clone was observed a few times. The gene calls are TRBV11-2 and TRBJ1-1; D is perhaps TRBD1 (5 bases). This CDR3 is 13 amino acids long. V dropped 1 base and J dropped 10 bases, with 13 bases sitting between them. Germline V gene data show CDR1 as SGHAT and CDR2 as FQNNGV. CDR3 DNA sequence: TGTGCCAGCAGCTTAGCAGGGCGAGAAGGAGCTTTCTTT. Protein sequence: CASSLAGREGAFF. The full variable domain, completed using reference TRBV11-2 and TRBJ1-1, is EAGVAQSPRYKIIEKRQSVAFWCNPISGHATLYWYQQILGQGPKLLIQFQNNGVVDDSQLPKDRFSAERLKGVDSTLKIQPAKLEDSAVYLCASSLAGREGAFFGQGTRLTVV.

The CDR3 nucleotides read TGTGCCAGCAGTTTAGCGCGGCAGGGGGAGCTGTTTTTT. Its translation: CASSLARQGELFF. The chain couples TRBV12-3 or TRBV12-4 to TRBJ2-2; D is unclear. The CDR3 covers 13 residues. V lost 0 bases, J lost 8 bases, and 7 bases lay in between.

The J gene is TRBJ2-1, the V gene TRBV18, with 13 bases lining up with TRBD2. The CDR3 is 16 residues long. Germline V gives CDR1 KGHSH, CDR2 LQKENI. J gave up 7 bases and V 0 bases, and 3 bases lay outside the gene matches. The CDR3 region is CASSPPVLAGGNEQFF. The CDR3 region has the DNA TGTGCCAGCTCACCACCGGTACTAGCGGGGGGGAATGAGCAGTTCTTC.

The chain employs TRBV5-6 and TRBJ1-1; 9 bases match TRBD1. The CDR3 is 17 amino acids. Germline CDR1 is SGHDT and CDR2 is YYEEEE. Losses at the gene ends were 4 bases for V and 3 bases for J; bases not matched to a gene: 13. The CDR3 region is CASSPELGQGSDTEAFF. Written as DNA, the CDR3 is TGTGCCAGCAGCCCGGAGCTGGGACAGGGATCGGACACTGAAGCTTTCTTT.

This clone was detected once. The chain couples TRBV6-5 to TRBJ2-7; D unclear. The germline V and J ends were trimmed by 4 bases and 0 bases, with 7 bases remaining between them. The CDR3 loop spans 13 amino acids. CDR1 MNHEY and CDR2 SVGAGI come from the germline V gene. The CDR3: CASSSTSSYEQYF. CDR3 DNA: TGTGCCAGCAGTTCCACATCCTCCTACGAGCAGTACTTC.

The chain uses TRBV5-1 and TRBJ2-7, with TRBD1 identical over 11 bases. Germline CDR1 SGHRS, CDR2 YFSETQ. The CDR3 runs 15 residues. The junction had 10 bases not matched to a gene; V was cut back by 4 bases and J by 7 bases. The CDR3 DNA reads as TGCGCCAGCAGCCCTTGGACAGGGGGCCGGAGTGAGCAGTACTTC. Residues: CASSPWTGGRSEQYF.

The V call is TRBV5-1, the J call TRBJ1-1; D might be TRBD1 (5 bases). Trimming took off 1 base at V and 1 base at J, with 8 bases between the two ends. Germline lookup yields CDR1 SGHRS and CDR2 YFSETQ. The CDR3 totals 14 residues. The CDR3 region has the DNA TGCGCCAGCAGCTTGAAGACAGCGAACACTGAAGCTTTCTTT. This translates into CASSLKTANTEAFF. The full variable domain, with the rest looked up from reference TRBV5-1 and TRBJ1-1, is KAGVTQTPRYLIKTRGQQVTLSCSPISGHRSVSWYQQTPGQGLQFLFEYFSETQRNKGNFPGRFSGRQFSNSRSEMNVSTLELGDSALYLCASSLKTANTEAFFGQGTRLTVV.